These T cell receptor beta chains were read from a single sample in a study of blood T cell repertoires in COVID-19. Assay used: immunoSEQ multiplex PCR; TCRdb lists only in-frame clones, some missing. Among around 44,000 clones listed, about 81% were seen once. The sequenced sample consisted of peripheral blood. The receptors stem from a man aged 40-55 years with active or convalescent COVID-19. Both conserved end residues are part of each CDR3. Fields, in order: V gene, J gene, clone size, D gene, CDR3 length, CDR3 DNA, CDR3 protein. D genes are given only for firm matches. Size is stated for part of the rows, as once, few or many counts, or as a class when the clone is expanded.

>TRBV5-1|TRBJ1-1|-|-|15
TGCGCCAGCAGCTCCGGACATACAGGGAACACTGAAGCTTTCTTT
CASSSGHTGNTEAFF
>TRBV7-2|TRBJ1-2|-|-|13
TGTGCCAGCAGCCCAGGACAAGGCGGTGGCTACACCTTC
CASSPGQGGGYTF
>TRBV10-2|TRBJ1-1|-|-|13
TGCGCCAGCAACGGAAGGGAGTCCACTGAAGCTTTCTTT
CASNGRESTEAFF
>TRBV18|TRBJ1-6|-|-|15
TGTGCCAGCTCACGAGACACTCCAAGTGGGTCTCCCCTCCACTTT
CASSRDTPSGSPLHF
>TRBV5-1|TRBJ2-1|once|TRBD2|15
TGCGCCAGCAGGGCGGGGGGGACAGTTTACAATGAGCAGTTCTTC
CASRAGGTVYNEQFF
>TRBV28|TRBJ2-2|-|-|13
TGTGCCAGCAGTTTGCCGGGGTCCGGGGAGCTGTTTTTT
CASSLPGSGELFF
>TRBV3-1/TRBV3-2|TRBJ1-4|-|-|13
TGTGCCAGCAGCCAAGATCAGGGAGAAAAACTGTTTTTT
CASSQDQGEKLFF
>TRBV15|TRBJ2-7|-|-|15
TGTGCCACCAGCAGAGAGTCCAGGGTGTATAACGAGCAGTACTTC
CATSRESRVYNEQYF
>TRBV2|TRBJ2-5|-|TRBD1|15
TGTGCCAGCAGCTGGGACAGGGGGGGTGGAGAGACCCAGTACTTC
CASSWDRGGGETQYF
>TRBV11-2|TRBJ2-1|-|-|18
TGTGCCAGCAGCTCCCTCGGTCGGGGGGCTGTGGCCTACAATGAGCAGTTCTTC
CASSSLGRGAVAYNEQFF
>TRBV6-1|TRBJ2-3|-|-|12
TGTGCCAGCAGTGAAGAATCGGATACGCAGTATTTT
CASSEESDTQYF
>TRBV4-1|TRBJ1-2|-|-|17
TGCGCCAGCAGCCAGGTCGGCTTTTCACAGGGAGAAAGGGGCTACACCTTC
CASSQVGFSQGERGYTF
>TRBV18|TRBJ2-3|-|TRBD1|18
TGTGCCAGCTCACCACCGTTGGGACAGGGAGGAAACACAGATACGCAGTATTTT
CASSPPLGQGGNTDTQYF
>TRBV6-5|TRBJ2-7|-|TRBD2|13
TGTGCCAGTCGGACTAGCGGGAGCTACGAGCAGTACTTC
CASRTSGSYEQYF
>TRBV5-1|TRBJ2-7|many|TRBD1|17
TGCGCCAGCAGTATACTCTACCGGGACAGGAGCTCCTACGAGCAGTACTTC
CASSILYRDRSSYEQYF
>TRBV7-2|TRBJ2-7|-|TRBD2|15
TGTGCCAGCAGCCCCCTAGCGGTGGACTCCTACGAGCAGTACTTC
CASSPLAVDSYEQYF
>TRBV4-3|TRBJ1-1|large|-|18
TGCGCCAGCAGCCAAGATCCGAACGGTTTGGGGGGGAACACTGAAGCTTTCTTT
CASSQDPNGLGGNTEAFF
>TRBV5-5|TRBJ2-1|-|-|12
TGTGCCAGCAGCCACAGGCTCAATGAGCAGTTCTTC
CASSHRLNEQFF
>TRBV4-3|TRBJ2-3|-|-|16
TGCGCCAGCAGCCAAGGTCGGGACTCTAGCACAGATACGCAGTATTTT
CASSQGRDSSTDTQYF
>TRBV20-1|TRBJ1-1|-|-|11
TGCAGTGCTAGAAGCGACACTGAAGCTTTCTTT
CSARSDTEAFF
>TRBV19|TRBJ1-1|-|TRBD1|16
TGTGCCAGTAGTCTCTGGGGACAGGGGTTTTATGCTGAAGCTTTCTTT
CASSLWGQGFYAEAFF
>TRBV30|TRBJ2-7|-|-|13
TGTGCCTGGAGTGTACTCGCCGGCGCGGGGCAGTACTTC
CAWSVLAGAGQYF
>TRBV28|TRBJ2-4|-|-|15
TGTGCCAGCAGTTTCGAGAGGGGGGCCAAAAACATTCAGTACTTC
CASSFERGAKNIQYF
>TRBV16|TRBJ2-5|-|TRBD1|14
TGTGCCAGCAGCCACCTCTTGGGACAGGGCAGCCATGACTTC
CASSHLLGQGSHDF
>TRBV6-5|TRBJ2-2|-|TRBD1|15
TGTGCCAGCAGTTCCATGGGACAGGGGGCCGGGGAGCTGTTTTTT
CASSSMGQGAGELFF